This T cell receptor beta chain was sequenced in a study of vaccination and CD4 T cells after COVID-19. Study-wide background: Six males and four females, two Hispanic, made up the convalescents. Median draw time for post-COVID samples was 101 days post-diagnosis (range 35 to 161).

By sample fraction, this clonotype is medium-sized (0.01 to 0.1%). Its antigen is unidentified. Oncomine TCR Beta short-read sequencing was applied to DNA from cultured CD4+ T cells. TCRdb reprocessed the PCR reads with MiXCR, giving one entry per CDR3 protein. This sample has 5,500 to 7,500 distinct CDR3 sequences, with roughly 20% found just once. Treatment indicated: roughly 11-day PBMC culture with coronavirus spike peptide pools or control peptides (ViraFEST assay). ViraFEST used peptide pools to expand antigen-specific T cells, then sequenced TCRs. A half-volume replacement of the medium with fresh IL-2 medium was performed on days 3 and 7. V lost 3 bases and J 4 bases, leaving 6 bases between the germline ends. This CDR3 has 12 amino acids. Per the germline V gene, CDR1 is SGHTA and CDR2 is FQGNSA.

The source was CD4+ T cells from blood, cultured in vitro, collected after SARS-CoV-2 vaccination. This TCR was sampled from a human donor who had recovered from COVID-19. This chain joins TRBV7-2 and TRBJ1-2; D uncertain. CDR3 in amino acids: CASSFTVYGYTF. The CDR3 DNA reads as TGTGCCAGCAGCTTCACAGTCTATGGCTACACCTTC.